A single sample gave rise to the 7 T cell receptor beta chains below, sequenced in a study of low-dose radiotherapy and immunotherapy resistance in tumors. Described time point: after trial treatment. Indicated treatment: LDRT plus nivolumab, ipilimumab, low-dose cyclophosphamide and aspirin (RACIN trial). With TRAV- and TRBV-specific primers, first-strand cDNA was made, covering the alpha and beta chains. Amplification of TCRs used a constant-region primer and V-primer adapter for approximately 18 PCR cycles. From the reads, TCRdb called clonotypes with MiXCR, one entry per CDR3 protein. In the table there are approximately 91,000 distinct CDR3 sequences, approximately 22% of which are singletons. The material sequenced was PBMCs, taken after low-dose radiotherapy plus immunotherapy. These receptors all come from a female donor with ovarian cancer.

The chain links TRBV13 to TRBJ1-2; TRBD1 aligns across 7 bases. From germline, CDR1 is PRHDT and CDR2 FYEKMQ (reference sequence). The CDR3 runs 16 residues. Trimming cost V 5 bases and J 2 bases; bases outside gene matches: 11. CDR3 protein: CASSHRGQERNYGYTF. In nucleotides, the CDR3 is TGTGCCAGCAGCCACCGAGGACAGGAAAGAAACTATGGCTACACCTTC.

This clonotype was detected many times. V gene TRBV28 combines with J gene TRBJ2-7, with D unclear. CDR1 MDHEN and CDR2 SYDVKM come from the germline V gene. Deletions cut 4 bases from V and 1 base from J, with 5 bases between. The CDR3 sequence is 12 residues long. The CDR3 region has the DNA TGTGCCAGCAGTTGGGTTTCCTACGAGCAGTACTTC. Translated, it gives CASSWVSYEQYF.

This clonotype was detected many times. The genes are TRBV12-3 or TRBV12-4 and TRBJ2-2; D ambiguous. V lost 6 bases and J lost 1, with 15 bases in between. The length of the CDR3 is 16 residues. The CDR3 sequence is CASSLTAGQNTGELFF. The CDR3 DNA follows: TGTGCCAGCAGCCTTACGGCAGGTCAGAACACCGGGGAGCTGTTTTTT.

Many counts were recorded for this clonotype. The chain joins TRBV3-1 to TRBJ2-3; D possibly corresponds to TRBD2 (6 bases). The CDR3 sequence is 16 residues long. The V end lost 4 bases, the J end lost 1 base, and 15 bases lay between the germline ends. Germline lookup yields CDR1 LGHDT and CDR2 YNNKEL (reference sequence). The CDR3 reads CASSLNGVAGTDTQYF. In nucleotides, the CDR3 is TGTGCCAGCAGCCTCAATGGAGTAGCGGGCACAGATACGCAGTATTTT.

The chain joins TRBV6-2 or TRBV6-3 to TRBJ2-2, with 15 bases matching TRBD2. Germline trimming cut 6 bases from V and 5 bases from J; bases unmatched to any gene: 4. This CDR3 has 16 amino acids. The germline V gene encodes CDR1 MNHEY and CDR2 SVGEGT. The CDR3 DNA reads as TGTGCCAGCAGGGCCGGGACTAGCGGGGGGACCGGGGAGCTGTTTTTT. Its translation: CASRAGTSGGTGELFF.

This clonotype has ten or more counts. This sequence joins TRBV5-1 and TRBJ1-1, with D hard to call. The CDR3 sequence is 15 residues long. V shed 0 bases and J shed 0 bases, with 9 bases lying between them. Germline V gene lookup returns CDR1 SGHRS and CDR2 YFSETQ. CDR3 protein: CASSLAASMNTEAFF. The CDR3 DNA sequence: TGCGCCAGCAGCTTGGCCGCCTCGATGAACACTGAAGCTTTCTTT.

This clonotype was counted many times. This chain uses TRBV12-3 or TRBV12-4 with TRBJ2-7; D gene unclear. The V and J ends lost 3 bases and 6 bases respectively, with 6 bases between them. CDR3 length: 11 amino acids. CDR3: CASSLQAEQYF. CDR3 DNA: TGTGCCAGCAGTTTGCAGGCCGAGCAGTACTTC.